The following is a TCR beta chain sequence with its context. The sample is drawn from a study of CD8+ T cells in alopecia areata. Study details: Patients received oral tofacitinib, 5 to 10 mg twice daily, for moderate-to-severe alopecia areata.

cDNA serving as the sequencing template came from extracted, reverse transcribed RNA. Assay used: immunoSEQ multiplex PCR; TCRdb lists only in-frame clones, some missing. The data hold 150,000 or so clones, with over 70% observed a single time. This CDR3 contains 15 residues. Germline trimming cut 2 bases from V and 7 bases from J; bases unmatched to any gene: 5. Germline V CDR1 and CDR2: MNHNS, SASEGT. Lesional scalp tissue (obtained by punch biopsy) and peripheral blood were collected from alopecia areata patients. The chain uses TRBV6-1 and TRBJ2-2; 9 bases are a match to TRBD1. The sequences come from CD8+ T cells sorted from blood, collected at week 0. The receptor was derived from a human donor with alopecia areata. Written as DNA, the CDR3 is TGTGCCAGCAGTGAATGGACAGGGGTCGGCGGGGAGCTGTTTTTT. This sequence encodes CASSEWTGVGGELFF.